This TCR beta chain was documented in a study of OX40 agonist ivuxolimab in advanced cancers. On the study more broadly: Patients were given ivuxolimab, an antibody that agonizes OX40 (CD134). The study's findings and limits: With doses of 0.1 to 3.0 mg/kg, CD4+ and CD8+ blood T cells had undergone clonal expansion by week 6.

CDR3 size: 16 residues. Trimming stripped 5 bases from V and 3 bases from J, with 20 bases between. Per the germline V gene, CDR1 is SGHAT and CDR2 is FQDESV (reference sequence). The table came from immunoSEQ multiplex PCR; TCRdb's copy has only in-frame clones and leaves some out. The sample yields roughly 57,000 clones, 65% to 90% seen once. As regards this clone: The target antigen is unknown.

Patients were excluded for autoimmune disease history or systemic immunosuppression. This clonotype was obtained from an adult with an advanced solid tumor such as melanoma, head and neck, liver or kidney cancer. The sequencing here drew on CD4+ or CD8+ T cells sorted from blood, taken in a trial of the OX40 agonist ivuxolimab. The rearrangement links TRBV11-1 to TRBJ2-7; perhaps TRBD1 as D (6 bases). The CDR3 protein is CASSPDQGSYYYEQYF. The CDR3 region has the DNA TGTGCCAGCAGCCCCGACCAGGGGTCGTACTACTACGAGCAGTACTTC.